The source of this T cell receptor beta chain is a study of sequential checkpoint blockade in melanoma. Treatment reported: randomized to nivolumab then ipilimumab (arm A) or the reverse (arm B). The assay was immunoSEQ multiplex PCR, and TCRdb's table has in-frame clones only and misses some. The table records about 13,000 clones, around 82% of them present only once. The origin of this receptor is a human donor with melanoma. The specimen comprised CD8+ T cells sorted from blood (inferred from file names), sampled from a patient given nivolumab and ipilimumab in sequence.

The CDR3 nucleotides read TGTGCCAGCTATAACAGGGGGCAATTGGACACTGAAGCTTTCTTT. Translation gives CASYNRGQLDTEAFF. The chain uses TRBV6-1 and TRBJ1-1; 9 bases are shared with TRBD1. Trimming cost V 8 bases and J 3 bases; bases outside gene matches: 10. This CDR3 has 15 amino acids. Germline V gives CDR1 MNHNS, CDR2 SASEGT.